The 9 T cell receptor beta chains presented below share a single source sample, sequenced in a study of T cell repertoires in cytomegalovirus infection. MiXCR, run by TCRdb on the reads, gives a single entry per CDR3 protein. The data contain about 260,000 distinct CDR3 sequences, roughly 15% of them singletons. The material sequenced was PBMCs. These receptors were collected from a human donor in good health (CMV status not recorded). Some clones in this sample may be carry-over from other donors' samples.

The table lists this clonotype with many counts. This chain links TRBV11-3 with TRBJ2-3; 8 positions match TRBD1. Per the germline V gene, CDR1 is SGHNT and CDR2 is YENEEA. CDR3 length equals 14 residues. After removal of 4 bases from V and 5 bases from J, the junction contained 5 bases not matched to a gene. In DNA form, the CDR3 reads TGTGCCAGCAGCTCCTCGGACAGGGAAGATACGCAGTATTTT. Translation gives CASSSSDREDTQYF.

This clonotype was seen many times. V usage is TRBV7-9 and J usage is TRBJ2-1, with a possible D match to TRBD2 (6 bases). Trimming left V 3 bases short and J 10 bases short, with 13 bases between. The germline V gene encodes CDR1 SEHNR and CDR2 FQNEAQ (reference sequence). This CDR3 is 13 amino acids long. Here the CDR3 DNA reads TGTGCCAGCAGCTTGGTCGGGAGTAAGGAGCAGTTCTTC. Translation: CASSLVGSKEQFF.

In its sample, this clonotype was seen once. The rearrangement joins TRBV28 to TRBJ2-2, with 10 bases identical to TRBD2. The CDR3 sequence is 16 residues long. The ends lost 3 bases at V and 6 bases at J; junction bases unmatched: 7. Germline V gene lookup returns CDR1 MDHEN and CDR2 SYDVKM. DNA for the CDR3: TGTGCCAGCAGTTTCAGCGGGAGGGCCAACCCCGGGGAGCTGTTTTTT. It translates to CASSFSGRANPGELFF.

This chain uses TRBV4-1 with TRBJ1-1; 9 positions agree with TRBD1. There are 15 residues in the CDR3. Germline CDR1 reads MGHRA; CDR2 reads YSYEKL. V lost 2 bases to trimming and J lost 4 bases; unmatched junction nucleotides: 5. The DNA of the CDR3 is TGCGCCAGCAGCCAAACCGGGACAGGGCTCACTGAAGCTTTCTTT. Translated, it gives CASSQTGTGLTEAFF.

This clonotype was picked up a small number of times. The CDR3 sequence: CSARDLGGDTGELFF. The CDR3 DNA reads as TGCAGTGCTAGAGATCTTGGTGGGGACACCGGGGAGCTGTTTTTT. The chain uses TRBV20-1 and TRBJ2-2; D is ambiguous. This CDR3 has 15 amino acids. Trimming stripped 0 bases from V and 3 bases from J, with 11 bases between. Germline V gene sequence: CDR1 DFQATT, CDR2 SNEGSKA (reference sequence).

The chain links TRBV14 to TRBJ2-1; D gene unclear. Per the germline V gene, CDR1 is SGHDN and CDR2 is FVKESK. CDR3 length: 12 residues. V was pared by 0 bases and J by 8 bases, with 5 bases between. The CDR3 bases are TGTGCCAGCAGCCAAGAATTTCATGAGCAGTTCTTC. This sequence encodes CASSQEFHEQFF.

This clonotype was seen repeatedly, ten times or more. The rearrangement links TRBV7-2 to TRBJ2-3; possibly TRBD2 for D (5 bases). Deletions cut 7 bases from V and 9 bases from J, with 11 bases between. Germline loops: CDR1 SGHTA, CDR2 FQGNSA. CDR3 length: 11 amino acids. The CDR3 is CASTPEGTQYF. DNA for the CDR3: TGTGCCAGCACCCCAGAGGGAACGCAGTATTTT. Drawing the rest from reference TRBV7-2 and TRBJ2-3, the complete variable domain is GAGVSQSPSNKVTEKGKDVELRCDPISGHTALYWYRQSLGQGLEFLIYFQGNSAPDKSGLPSDRFSAERTGGSVSTLTIQRTQQEDSAVYLCASTPEGTQYFGPGTRLTVL.

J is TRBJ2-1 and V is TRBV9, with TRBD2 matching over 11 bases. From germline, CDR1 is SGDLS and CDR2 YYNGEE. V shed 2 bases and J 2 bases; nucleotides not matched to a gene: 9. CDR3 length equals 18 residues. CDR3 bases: TGTGCCAGCAGCGTTACTCTAGTTAGCGGGGGGGCCTACAATGAGCAGTTCTTC. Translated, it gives CASSVTLVSGGAYNEQFF.

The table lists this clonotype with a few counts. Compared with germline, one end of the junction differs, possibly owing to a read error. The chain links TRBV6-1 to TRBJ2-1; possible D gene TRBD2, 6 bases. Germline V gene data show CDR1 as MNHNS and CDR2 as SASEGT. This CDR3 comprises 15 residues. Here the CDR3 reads CDSSEGPPGVDEQFF. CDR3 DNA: TGTGACAGCAGTGAGGGCCCTCCGGGGGTCGATGAGCAGTTCTTC.